This T cell receptor (beta chain) comes out of a study of control samples from healthy donors and cancer patients. CDR3 length equals 16 residues. The V gene's germline CDR1 is SGHTA and CDR2 FQGTGA. Deletions cut 5 bases from V and 0 bases from J, with 15 bases between. The table came from immunoSEQ multiplex PCR; TCRdb's copy has only in-frame clones and leaves some out. Here the sample spans about 150,000 clones, just under 95% being singletons. The J gene is TRBJ2-3, the V gene TRBV7-3; D call uncertain. Sequencing was done on a sample of blood. The clonotype was recovered from a man aged 35 to 55 in good health. The CDR3 is CASSPMADASTDTQYF. The CDR3 DNA sequence: TGTGCCAGCAGCCCCATGGCAGACGCTAGCACAGATACGCAGTATTTT.